This TCR beta chain was recorded in a study of blood T cell repertoires in COVID-19. Germline V lookup: CDR1 LGHDT, CDR2 YNNKEL (reference sequence). The CDR3 runs to 15 residues. After removal of 0 bases from V and 4 bases from J, the junction contained 3 bases not matched to a gene. Assay: immunoSEQ multiplex PCR; the TCRdb copy retains only in-frame clones and omits some. The profile shows a few hundred thousand clones, roughly 80% of them singletons. In its sample, this clone was seen once. All enrollees were roughly 18 to 90 years old and from approximately 25 US areas. Donors in Cohort 3 counted as recovered after two negative PCRs, clearance, or symptom resolution.

Sequencing was performed on PBMCs or T cells enriched from blood (not recorded which). The rearrangement links TRBV3-1 (or the pseudogene TRBV3-2) to TRBJ1-3; 7 nucleotides agree with TRBD1. The sequence came from a woman in her forties or fifties who had recovered from COVID-19. CDR3 coding DNA: TGTGCCAGCAGCCAAGAGACAGGGCTCGGAAACACCATATATTTT. Encoded protein: CASSQETGLGNTIYF.